One and the same sample provided the 28 T cell receptor beta chains below, sequenced in a study of T cell responses to AZD1222 COVID-19 vaccine. Sequencing used immunoSEQ multiplex PCR; TCRdb keeps in-frame clones, though not all of them. The data hold 100,000 to 150,000 clones, with roughly 93% observed a single time. The material was peripheral blood, obtained on day 0 of AZD1222 vaccination. Source of these receptors: an adult in good health.

The J gene is TRBJ2-5, the V gene TRBV29-1; D is unresolved. Between the trimmed V and J ends, which lost 6 bases and 2 bases, there was a span of 13 bases. Germline CDR1 is SQVTM and CDR2 is ANQGSEA. CDR3 length: 13 amino acids. CDR3: CSVLLDGQETQYF. CDR3 bases: TGCAGCGTCCTCCTTGACGGACAAGAGACCCAGTACTTC.

This clone was detected once. V usage is TRBV7-8 and J usage is TRBJ1-5, with D perhaps matching TRBD1 (6 bases). Germline lookup yields CDR1 SGHVS and CDR2 FQNEAQ. This CDR3 spans 14 amino acids. V was clipped by 5 bases and J by 3 bases, with 11 bases between them. CDR3 amino acids: CASSPDRINQPQHF. The CDR3 region has the DNA TGTGCCAGCAGCCCCGACAGGATCAATCAGCCCCAGCATTTT.

The chain is built from TRBV30 and TRBJ1-1; tentative D call: TRBD1 (6 bases). The CDR3 totals 15 residues. The germline V gene encodes CDR1 GTSNPN and CDR2 SVGIG (reference sequence). The germline V and J ends were trimmed by 2 bases and 6 bases, with 19 bases remaining between them. Here the CDR3 DNA reads TGTGCCTGGAGTTCTACTCGGGGGCTGAAGGCTGAAGCTTTCTTT. Its protein product is CAWSSTRGLKAEAFF. The full variable domain, its missing parts supplied by reference TRBV30 and TRBJ1-1, is SQTIHQWPATLVQPVGSPLSLECTVEGTSNPNLYWYRQAAGRGLQLLFYSVGIGQISSEVPQNLSASRPQDRQFILSSKKLLLSDSGFYLCAWSSTRGLKAEAFFGQGTRLTVV.

V usage is TRBV4-2 and J usage is TRBJ2-7, with 11 bases fitting TRBD2. The V and J ends lost 1 base and 5 bases, in that order; junction bases with no gene match: 19. Germline loops: CDR1 LGHNA, CDR2 YNFKEQ. The CDR3 contains 20 residues. Here the CDR3 DNA reads TGTGCCAGCAGCCAAGGTCCCCCAGGGACTAGCGGAATCCGATCGAACGAGCAGTACTTC. Amino acids: CASSQGPPGTSGIRSNEQYF.

V gene TRBV5-6 combines with J gene TRBJ2-7; no definite D call. The CDR3 runs to 15 residues. V lost 0 bases, J lost 3 bases, and 13 bases lay in between. The germline V gene has CDR1 SGHDT and CDR2 YYEEEE. The CDR3 reads CASSLAGQYNYEQYF. The DNA for the CDR3 is TGTGCCAGCAGCTTGGCCGGGCAGTACAACTACGAGCAGTACTTC.

The chain has TRBV30 and TRBJ2-1; 12 bases are shared with TRBD2. The V gene's germline CDR1 is GTSNPN and CDR2 SVGIG (reference sequence). The CDR3 length is 18 residues. J gave up 0 bases and V 1 base, and 7 bases lay outside the gene matches. For the CDR3, the DNA is TGTGCCTGGAGTGCAGAAGGACTAGCGGGACGCTCCTACAATGAGCAGTTCTTC. Translating gives CAWSAEGLAGRSYNEQFF.

The chain uses TRBV5-4 and TRBJ2-7; D may match TRBD1 or TRBD2 (6 bases each). The CDR3 is made up of 14 amino acids. CDR1 and CDR2 from the germline V gene are SGHNT and YYREEE (reference sequence). The V end lost 2 bases, the J end lost 0 bases, and 9 bases lay between the germline ends. The CDR3 bases are TGTGCCAGCAGCTTACCGGGGGCCTCCTACGAGCAGTACTTC. Encoded protein: CASSLPGASYEQYF.

The gene calls are TRBV2 and TRBJ2-7; 8 bases align to TRBD2. This CDR3 is 17 amino acids long. J was trimmed by 1 base and V by 3 bases; bases with no gene match: 11. The germline CDR1 and CDR2 sequences are SNHLY and FYNNEI. The CDR3 DNA sequence: TGTGCCAGCAGTGACGACCGGCGGGGGGTAGGGTCCTACGAGCAGTACTTC. It specifies CASSDDRRGVGSYEQYF.

The rearrangement joins TRBV5-4 to TRBJ1-6; 7 positions agree with TRBD1. The germline CDR1 and CDR2 sequences are SGHNT and YYREEE (reference sequence). After removal of 0 bases from V and 4 bases from J, the junction contained 4 bases not matched to a gene. The CDR3 consists of 16 residues. In DNA, the CDR3 is TGTGCCAGCAGCTTGGGAGCAGGGGGGTATAATTCACCCCTCCACTTT. Its protein product is CASSLGAGGYNSPLHF.

The J gene is TRBJ2-2, the V gene TRBV6-5, with 7 bases aligning to TRBD2. Germline V gives CDR1 MNHEY, CDR2 SVGAGI. CDR3 length: 15 amino acids. V lost 0 bases, J lost 6 bases, and 4 bases stayed unmatched. CDR3: CASSYSAGVAGELFF. CDR3 nucleotides: TGTGCCAGCAGTTACTCTGCGGGAGTCGCCGGGGAGCTGTTTTTT.

The chain couples TRBV4-1 to TRBJ2-5, with 8 bases identical to TRBD1. CDR3 length: 15 amino acids. V was pared by 1 base and J by 4 bases, with 5 bases of the junction left unmatched. Germline V lookup: CDR1 MGHRA, CDR2 YSYEKL. The CDR3 DNA is TGCGCCAGCAGCCAAGGGACAGGGTTTAGAGAGACCCAGTACTTC. Translating gives CASSQGTGFRETQYF.

This chain joins TRBV15 and TRBJ2-2, with TRBD2 matching over 7 bases. V lost 6 bases and J lost 5; bases outside the gene matches: 12. CDR3 length: 16 amino acids. The germline gives CDR1 LNHNV, CDR2 YYDKDF (reference sequence). CDR3 bases: TGTGCCACCAGGGATCCGGCGGGAGTGTGGACCGGGGAGCTGTTTTTT. Translating gives CATRDPAGVWTGELFF.

The chain carries TRBV30 and TRBJ2-1; tentative D call: TRBD1 (6 bases). Germline V gene data show CDR1 as GTSNPN and CDR2 as SVGIG (reference sequence). Deletions cut 0 bases from V and 10 bases from J, with 19 bases between. CDR3 length: 15 residues. The CDR3 DNA sequence: TGTGCCTGGAGTGTACAGGGACGAGCTGTTGCCGAGCAGTTCTTC. It encodes CAWSVQGRAVAEQFF.

The chain is built from TRBV29-1 and TRBJ2-3; 10 nucleotides align to TRBD2. CDR1 and CDR2 (germline): SQVTM, ANQGSEA. After removal of 7 bases from V and 5 bases from J, the junction contained 9 bases not matched to a gene. This CDR3 is 14 amino acids long. The CDR3 sequence: CSGSSSGSRDTQYF. The CDR3 DNA sequence: TGCAGCGGATCCTCTAGCGGGAGCCGAGATACGCAGTATTTT.

The V gene is TRBV27, the J gene TRBJ2-3; 7 bases agree with TRBD2. The CDR3 contains 15 residues. Germline-derived CDR1 and CDR2 are MNHEY and SMNVEV (reference sequence). With V trimmed by 5 bases and J by 6 bases, 11 bases remained unmatched. The CDR3 DNA follows: TGTGCCAGCAGTCCCTACCCCGGGAGGTTTGATACGCAGTATTTT. This sequence encodes CASSPYPGRFDTQYF.

V and J are TRBV2 and TRBJ2-7; 9 bases fit TRBD2. Germline CDR1 is SNHLY and CDR2 is FYNNEI. Unmatched junction bases numbered 4, after V lost 4 bases and J lost 3 bases. The CDR3 is 14 amino acids. CDR3 in DNA: TGTGCCAGCAGTGGAGCGGGAGGCAACTACGAGCAGTACTTC. This gives the protein CASSGAGGNYEQYF.

The V call is TRBV6-1, the J call TRBJ2-2, with TRBD1 matching over 10 bases. The CDR3 runs to 18 residues. The germline gives CDR1 MNHNS, CDR2 SASEGT. The J segment lost 1 base and the V segment lost 4 bases, leaving 9 bases of the junction unmatched. CDR3 region: CASSARGGQGWNTGELFF. The CDR3 DNA is TGTGCCAGCAGTGCCCGAGGGGGACAGGGGTGGAACACCGGGGAGCTGTTTTTT.

This sequence joins TRBV28 and TRBJ2-3, with 10 bases identical to TRBD2. With V trimmed by 10 bases and J by 6 bases, 16 bases remained unmatched. The CDR3 is made up of 16 amino acids. Germline CDR1 and CDR2: MDHEN and SYDVKM. In DNA, the CDR3 is TGTGCCACCCTGACTAGCGGGCGGGGAACGCTGGATACGCAGTATTTT. This sequence encodes CATLTSGRGTLDTQYF. Using reference TRBV28 and TRBJ2-3 for the parts outside the CDR3, the full variable domain is DVKVTQSSRYLVKRTGEKVFLECVQDMDHENMFWYRQDPGLGLRLIYFSYDVKMKEKGDIPEGYSVSREKKERFSLILESASTNQTSMYLCATLTSGRGTLDTQYFGPGTRLTVL.

The gene calls are TRBV7-9 and TRBJ2-3, with 11 positions matching TRBD2. CDR3 length: 15 amino acids. Germline CDR1 reads SEHNR; CDR2 reads FQNEAQ (reference sequence). J gave up 0 bases and V 4 bases, and 0 bases lay outside the gene matches. The CDR3 bases are TGTGCCAGCAGCTGGACTAGCGGGAGCACAGATACGCAGTATTTT. Amino acids: CASSWTSGSTDTQYF. The full variable domain, completed using reference TRBV7-9 and TRBJ2-3, is DTGVSQNPRHKITKRGQNVTFRCDPISEHNRLYWYRQTLGQGPEFLTYFQNEAQLEKSRLLSDRFSAERPKGSFSTLEIQRTEQGDSAMYLCASSWTSGSTDTQYFGPGTRLTVL.

Here the CDR3 reads CASCQGWLNTEAFF. DNA of the CDR3: TGTGCCAGCTGCCAGGGTTGGTTGAACACTGAAGCTTTCTTT. The chain recombines TRBV5-5 with TRBJ1-1; D perhaps matches TRBD1 (5 bases). The germline CDR1 and CDR2 sequences are SGHKS and YYEKEE (reference sequence). The CDR3 has 14 amino acids. V dropped 7 bases and J dropped 0 bases, with 13 bases sitting between them. Based on the CDR3 plus reference TRBV5-5 and TRBJ1-1, the full variable domain is DAGVTQSPTHLIKTRGQQVTLRCSPISGHKSVSWYQQVLGQGPQFIFQYYEKEERGRGNFPDRFSARQFPNYSSELNVNALLLGDSALYLCASCQGWLNTEAFFGQGTRLTVV.

The chain is built from TRBV11-2 and TRBJ2-5; tentative D call: TRBD1 (6 bases). Germline V gene data show CDR1 as SGHAT and CDR2 as FQNNGV. The length of the CDR3 is 15 residues. V lost 6 bases and J 6 bases, leaving 20 bases between the germline ends. CDR3 nucleotides: TGTGCCAGCAGTTCAAGGGGGTCAGGGGTAAAGACCCAGTACTTC. Its protein is CASSSRGSGVKTQYF.

The rearrangement joins TRBV28 to TRBJ1-6; D gene uncertain. From germline, CDR1 is MDHEN and CDR2 SYDVKM. The CDR3 is 11 amino acids. Trimming removed 2 bases at V and 13 bases at J, with 6 bases between. The chain's CDR3 is CASSLGSPLHF. DNA of the CDR3: TGTGCCAGCAGTTTAGGTTCGCCCCTCCACTTT.

This clone was detected once. This chain connects TRBV5-1 to TRBJ1-3, with no clear D. The CDR3 is 13 residues long. The germline V gene has CDR1 SGHRS and CDR2 YFSETQ. The V end lost 4 bases, the J end lost 8 bases, and 13 bases lay between the germline ends. Here the CDR3 reads CASSPTARDTIYF. CDR3 nucleotide sequence: TGCGCCAGCAGCCCAACCGCAAGGGACACCATATATTTT.

The genes are TRBV2 and TRBJ1-1, with D unclear. This CDR3 region has 13 residues. Trimming pared 5 bases from V and 1 base from J, leaving 8 bases between. Germline V gives CDR1 SNHLY, CDR2 FYNNEI. CDR3: CASSTTRNTEAFF. Written as DNA, the CDR3 is TGTGCCAGCAGTACGACAAGGAACACTGAAGCTTTCTTT.

The CDR3, as DNA: TGTGCCAGCAGCCGCTTTCTGGGAGCGGGGGGCACTGAAGCTTTCTTT. Its protein is CASSRFLGAGGTEAFF. The chain couples TRBV28 to TRBJ1-1; a possible D gene is TRBD1 (5 bases). This CDR3 comprises 16 residues. CDR1 is MDHEN, CDR2 SYDVKM, per germline. Trimming shortened V by 6 bases and J by 4 bases, and 21 bases separated the two germline ends.

The genes are TRBV5-6 and TRBJ1-6; 8 positions agree with TRBD1. The CDR3 contains 18 residues. The V gene's germline CDR1 is SGHDT and CDR2 YYEEEE. V shed 4 bases, J shed 5 bases, and the junction held 14 bases outside the gene matches. CDR3 sequence (DNA): TGTGCCAGCAGCCCCATAAAAAAAGACAGGGGAGATAATTCACCCCTCCACTTT. This translates into CASSPIKKDRGDNSPLHF.

The chain has TRBV5-1 and TRBJ2-3, with D hard to call. CDR3 length equals 15 residues. The V gene's germline CDR1 is SGHRS and CDR2 YFSETQ. Trimming took 0 bases from V and 0 from J, leaving 8 bases between them. Here the CDR3 DNA reads TGCGCCAGCAGCTTGGGCGGTCTAAGCACAGATACGCAGTATTTT. Translated, it gives CASSLGGLSTDTQYF.

The CDR3 DNA sequence: TGTGCCAGCAGTTACCCCCTAGCGGGAGATTACGAGCAGTACTTC. This translates into CASSYPLAGDYEQYF. The chain couples TRBV6-2 or TRBV6-3 to TRBJ2-7; TRBD2 aligns across 10 bases. The CDR3 has 15 residues. Germline-derived CDR1 and CDR2 are MNHEY and SVGEGT. Unmatched junction bases numbered 5, after V lost 2 bases and J lost 4 bases.